This T cell receptor beta chain was captured in a study of early T cells in non-severe SARS-CoV-2 infection. With 3 bases removed from V and 4 bases from J, the gap between germline ends came to 15 bases. From germline, CDR1 is ENHRY and CDR2 SYGVKD. This CDR3 has 16 amino acids. TCRdb re-derived calls from the 5' RACE reads in MiXCR, one entry per CDR3 protein. The data hold around 33,000 distinct CDR3 sequences, with roughly 5.7% observed a single time. There are a few counts of this clonotype. The receptor was isolated from an adult who was a healthcare worker with PCR-confirmed SARS-CoV-2 infection or an uninfected control (not recorded which). The chain couples TRBV10-3 to TRBJ1-4, with D unresolved. Sequencing was carried out using whole blood. As DNA, the CDR3 is TGTGCCATCAGTGATGGAGGGAACCCCCGTAATGAAAAACTGTTTTTT. Its translation: CAISDGGNPRNEKLFF.